The T cell receptor beta chain described here comes from a study of HIV-infected patients and healthy controls (dated by TCRdb to between 2014 and 2016). Concerning the study at large: Whether deep TCR repertoire sequencing of small blood samples from HIV patients could capture immune perturbation and reconstitution was tested in the study. General study outcomes and caveats: The study did not determine donor HLA types. Significantly different mean usage between HIV-infected patients and controls was observed for eight alpha and eight beta V genes. In size-matched repertoire data, the apparent post-therapy recovery of the Gini index in HIV-infected patients was not replicated. Oligoclonality may be reflected in the significantly higher mean Gini indices of HIV-infected repertoires compared with controls. Compared with untreated HIV+ repertoires, healthy control repertoires had roughly threefold more distinct CDR3s and higher Shannon diversity. More CDR3s were shared between individuals among healthy controls than among HIV+ patients, as measured by Jaccard index and by the count of highly shared sequences. A major limit on how widely the findings apply, in the view of the authors, was that only sixteen HIV-infected individuals were processed. Using whole blood restricted sequencing depth and prevented separating the dynamics of distinct T-cell subpopulations. Alpha-beta chain pairing was not determined in the samples. The observed differences in diversity were not explained by the slight differences in age and sex profiles between the study cohorts. Alpha-chain CDR3s from MAIT cells occurred at high frequency in healthy controls but were severely depleted in HIV+ repertoires. HIV-associated CDR3s exhibited a significant reduction in frequency during therapy, whereas CMV-associated CDR3s exhibited no significant change, although the majority increased in frequency. Comparisons were complicated by unequal numbers of distinct sequences between patients and controls, and rare events from HIV-infected data were overweighted by size-matching.

This clonotype has a count of ten or more. Its antigen specificity is not known. Base qualities are not at hand, and no much larger clone is one base apart. After removal of 5 bases from V and 6 bases from J, the junction retains 8 bases not matched to a gene. CDR1 and CDR2, per the germline V gene, are SGHTA and FQGNSA. The CDR3 spans 16 residues, from the cysteine through the phenylalanine. Only the CDR3 portion is preserved as DNA: 48 bases, with reading frame beginning at the first base. Whole blood was used without cell fractionation, so all unsorted peripheral T cells were reflected in the repertoire. Around ten uninfected healthy donors were sampled as controls, four of whom were sampled twice roughly 3 months apart. An approximately 2.5 ml sample of peripheral blood was drawn into Tempus tubes for RNA extraction. Residual genomic DNA was removed with the TURBO-DNase kit and globin mRNA was depleted with GLOBINclear.

500 ng RNA was reverse transcribed with SuperScript III using primers against the alpha and beta constant regions. Separate libraries for the alpha and beta chains were generated through chain-specific third strand synthesis that incorporated multiplexing indices. In the protocol, all rearrangements within a chain were amplified with a single primer pair so that primer bias was avoided, and molecular barcodes were added to each cDNA molecule. Purified cDNA was ligated with T4 RNA Ligase 1 onto a 5' RACE adapter bearing a random hexamer and the SP2 sequencing primer site. Second strand synthesis was primed from the SP2 site with Phusion polymerase, using slow temperature ramps to favor optimal annealing. Each molecule's 12-nucleotide barcode consisted of two random hexamer sequences, both added before amplification and joined together. A short first PCR added P5 and P7 adapter elements plus a second index, followed by an approximately 25-cycle amplification PCR with P5s and P7 primers. The libraries went through 27 PCR cycles in total, were quantified on a Qubit, were sized on a Bioanalyzer, and were diluted to roughly 4 nM. Normalized libraries were sequenced on an Illumina MiSeq with 2 x 250 paired-end kits. Into around 9.4 ul Tris-Cl, the reverse transcription reactions were eluted following cleanup on MinElute columns. Adapter ligations ran for around 20 hours at 16 degrees C and were afterwards cleaned with AMPure XP beads at a 1:1 ratio. Per the original workflow: Demultiplexed FASTQ files were processed with a modified Decombinator that output V, J, insert and barcode information. Any sequence that shared a barcode yet differed from the dominant sequence was discarded as an error, and the number of original cDNA molecules was estimated by counting barcodes clustered at Levenshtein distance 3. Downstream analyses used R packages ineq, vegan, igraph and RCytoscape, with IMGT nomenclature and CDR3 definitions. The authors computed V gene usage over distinct sequences and counted each TCR a single time to avoid skew from clonal expansion. Similarity networks connected unique CDR3 amino acid sequences within a donor whenever two sequences differed by a single Levenshtein edit. Published HIV-specific CDR3s (92 alpha, several hundred beta) and CMV-specific CDR3s (roughly 14 alpha, a few hundred beta) were compiled and searched for in the repertoires. It was shown by random subsampling to size-matched repertoires that the decreased diversity of patients was not caused by their lower sequence numbers. Starting from the raw public reads, TCRdb applied fastp trimming at Q25, assembled clones with MiXCR and retained in-frame beta chains. Rows with a matching CDR3 protein are joined into one entry that keeps the most common DNA and genes. What appears here as the V and J calls and clone size reflects TCRdb's work, not the paper's. The sample contains more than 10,000 distinct CDR3 sequences, around 9.9% of them found a single time. Of the sample, about 6.9% is held by the ten largest clones.

This TCR came from an adult in good health. Sequencing was carried out using blood. This receptor chain uses TRBV7-2 and TRBJ2-3; TRBD2 matches 13 bases in the middle. The nucleotide sequence is TGTGCCAGCAGCCTGAGACTAGCGGGAGGTTCGGATACGCAGTATTTT. The encoded protein is CASSLRLAGGSDTQYF.